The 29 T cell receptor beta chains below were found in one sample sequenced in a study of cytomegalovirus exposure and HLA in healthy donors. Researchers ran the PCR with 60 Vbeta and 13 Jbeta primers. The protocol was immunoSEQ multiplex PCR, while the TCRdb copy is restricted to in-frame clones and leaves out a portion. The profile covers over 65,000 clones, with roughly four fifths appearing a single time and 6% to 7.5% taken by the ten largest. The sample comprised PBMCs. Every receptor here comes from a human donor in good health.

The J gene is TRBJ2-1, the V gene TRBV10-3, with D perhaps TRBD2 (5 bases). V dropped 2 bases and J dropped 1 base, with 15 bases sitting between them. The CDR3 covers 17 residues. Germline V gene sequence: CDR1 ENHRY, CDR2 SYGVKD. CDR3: CAISETGVGSSYNEQFF. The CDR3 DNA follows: TGTGCCATCAGTGAGACCGGGGTGGGGTCTTCCTACAATGAGCAGTTCTTC.

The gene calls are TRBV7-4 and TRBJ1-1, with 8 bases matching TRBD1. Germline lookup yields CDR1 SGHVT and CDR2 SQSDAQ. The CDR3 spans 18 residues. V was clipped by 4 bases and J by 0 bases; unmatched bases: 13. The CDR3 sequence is CASSSGGGQAPMNTEAFF. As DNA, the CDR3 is TGTGCCAGCAGCTCAGGAGGGGGACAGGCGCCCATGAACACTGAAGCTTTCTTT.

For the CDR3, the DNA is TGTGCCAGCAGTGTAGGGTCAGGGGGAAGACATGAGCAGTTCTTC. Residues: CASSVGSGGRHEQFF. The V gene is TRBV2, the J gene TRBJ2-1, with TRBD1 matching 7 bases. The CDR3 has 15 residues. V shed 4 bases and J 8 bases; nucleotides not matched to a gene: 11. Germline V gives CDR1 SNHLY, CDR2 FYNNEI.

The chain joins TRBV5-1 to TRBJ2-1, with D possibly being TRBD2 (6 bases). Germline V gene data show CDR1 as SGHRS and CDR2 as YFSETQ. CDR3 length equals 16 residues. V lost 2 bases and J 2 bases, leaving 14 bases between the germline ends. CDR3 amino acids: CASSFLAGGTYNEQFF. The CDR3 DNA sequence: TGCGCCAGCAGCTTCCTAGCTGGGGGGACCTACAATGAGCAGTTCTTC.

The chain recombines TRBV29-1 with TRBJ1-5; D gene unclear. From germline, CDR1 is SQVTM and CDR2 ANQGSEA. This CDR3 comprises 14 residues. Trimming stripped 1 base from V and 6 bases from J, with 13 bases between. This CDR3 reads CSVEGGGNGQPQHF. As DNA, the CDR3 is TGCAGCGTTGAAGGGGGAGGGAATGGTCAGCCCCAGCATTTT.

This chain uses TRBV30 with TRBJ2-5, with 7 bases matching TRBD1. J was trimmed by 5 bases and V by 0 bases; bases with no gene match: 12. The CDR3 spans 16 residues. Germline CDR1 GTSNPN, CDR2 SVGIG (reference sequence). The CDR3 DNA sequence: TGTGCCTGGAGTGTAGGGGACAGCATTCCAGGGGAGACCCAGTACTTC. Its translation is CAWSVGDSIPGETQYF. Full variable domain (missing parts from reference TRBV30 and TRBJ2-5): SQTIHQWPATLVQPVGSPLSLECTVEGTSNPNLYWYRQAAGRGLQLLFYSVGIGQISSEVPQNLSASRPQDRQFILSSKKLLLSDSGFYLCAWSVGDSIPGETQYFGPGTRLLVL.

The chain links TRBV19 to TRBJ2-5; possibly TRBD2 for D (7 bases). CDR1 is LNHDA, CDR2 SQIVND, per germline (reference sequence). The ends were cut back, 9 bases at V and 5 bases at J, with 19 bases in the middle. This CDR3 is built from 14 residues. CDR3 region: CASGGGASTETQYF. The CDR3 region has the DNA TGTGCCAGCGGAGGGGGGGCATCGACGGAGACCCAGTACTTC. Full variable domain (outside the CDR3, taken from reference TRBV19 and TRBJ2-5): DGGITQSPKYLFRKEGQNVTLSCEQNLNHDAMYWYRQDPGQGLRLIYYSQIVNDFQKGDIAEGYSVSREKKESFPLTVTSAQKNPTAFYLCASGGGASTETQYFGPGTRLLVL.

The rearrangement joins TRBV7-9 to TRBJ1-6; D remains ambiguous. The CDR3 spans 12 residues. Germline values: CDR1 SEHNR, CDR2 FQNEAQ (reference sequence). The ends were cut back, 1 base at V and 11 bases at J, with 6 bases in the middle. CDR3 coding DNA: TGTGCCAGCAGCTTAGAGCGGCCACCCCTCCACTTT. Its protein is CASSLERPPLHF.

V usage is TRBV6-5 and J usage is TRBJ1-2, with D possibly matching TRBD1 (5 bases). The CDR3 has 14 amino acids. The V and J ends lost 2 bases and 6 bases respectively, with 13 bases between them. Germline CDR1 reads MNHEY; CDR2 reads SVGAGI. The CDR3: CASSYIAGYHGYTF. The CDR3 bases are TGTGCCAGCAGTTACATAGCAGGGTATCATGGCTACACCTTC.

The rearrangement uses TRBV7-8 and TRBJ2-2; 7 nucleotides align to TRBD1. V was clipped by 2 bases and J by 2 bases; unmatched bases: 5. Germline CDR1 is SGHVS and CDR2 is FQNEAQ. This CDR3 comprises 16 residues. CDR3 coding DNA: TGTGCCAGCAGCTTAACCCGGGACAGAAACACCGGGGAGCTGTTTTTT. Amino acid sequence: CASSLTRDRNTGELFF.

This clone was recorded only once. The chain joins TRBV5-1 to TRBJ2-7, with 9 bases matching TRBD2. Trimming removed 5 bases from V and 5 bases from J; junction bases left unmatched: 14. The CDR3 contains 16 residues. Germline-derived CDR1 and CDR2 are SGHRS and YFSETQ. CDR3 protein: CASSSGGRGGSHEQYF. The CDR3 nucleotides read TGCGCCAGCAGTTCCGGCGGGCGGGGGGGTTCCCACGAGCAGTACTTC.

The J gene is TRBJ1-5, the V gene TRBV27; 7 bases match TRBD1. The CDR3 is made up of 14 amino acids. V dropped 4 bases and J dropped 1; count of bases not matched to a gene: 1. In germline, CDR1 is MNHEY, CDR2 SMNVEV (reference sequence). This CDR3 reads CASSSTGSNQPQHF. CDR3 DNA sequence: TGTGCCAGCAGTTCGACAGGGAGCAATCAGCCCCAGCATTTT.

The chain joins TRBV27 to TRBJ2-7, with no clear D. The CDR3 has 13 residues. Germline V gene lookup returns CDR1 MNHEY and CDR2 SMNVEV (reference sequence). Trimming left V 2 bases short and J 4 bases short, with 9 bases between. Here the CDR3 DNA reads TGTGCCAGCAGTTTACGGCCGCGGTACGAGCAGTACTTC. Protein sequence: CASSLRPRYEQYF.

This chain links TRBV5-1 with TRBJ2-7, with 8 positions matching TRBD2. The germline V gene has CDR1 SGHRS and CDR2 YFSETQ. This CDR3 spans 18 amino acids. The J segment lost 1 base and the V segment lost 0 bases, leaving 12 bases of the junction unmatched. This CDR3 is CASSLVAGFGAASYEQYF. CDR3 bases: TGCGCCAGCAGCTTGGTAGCGGGATTTGGGGCAGCATCCTACGAGCAGTACTTC.

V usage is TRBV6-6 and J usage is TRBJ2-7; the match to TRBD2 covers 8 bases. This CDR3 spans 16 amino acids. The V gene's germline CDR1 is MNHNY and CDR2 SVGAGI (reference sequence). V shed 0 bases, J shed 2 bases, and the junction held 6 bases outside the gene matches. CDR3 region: CASSYSSSGDPYEQYF. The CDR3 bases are TGTGCCAGCAGTTACTCGAGTAGCGGGGATCCCTACGAGCAGTACTTC.

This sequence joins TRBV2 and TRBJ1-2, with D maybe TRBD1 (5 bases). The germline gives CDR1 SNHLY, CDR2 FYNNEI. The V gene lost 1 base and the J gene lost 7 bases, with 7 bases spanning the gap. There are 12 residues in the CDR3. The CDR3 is CASSEVGVGYTF. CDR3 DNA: TGTGCCAGCAGTGAAGTAGGGGTTGGCTACACCTTC.

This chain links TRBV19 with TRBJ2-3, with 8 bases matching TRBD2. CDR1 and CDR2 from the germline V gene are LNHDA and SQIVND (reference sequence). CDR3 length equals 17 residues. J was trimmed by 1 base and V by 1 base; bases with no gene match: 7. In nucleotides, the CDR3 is TGTGCCAGTAGTATAGGCGGGGGGAGAGGGGGCACAGATACGCAGTATTTT. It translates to CASSIGGGRGGTDTQYF.

CDR3 nucleotide sequence: TGTGCCAGCAGTTTACCGGGGATGGGGGAGCAGTACTTC. This gives the protein CASSLPGMGEQYF. The V gene is TRBV28, the J gene TRBJ2-7, with D perhaps matching TRBD2 (5 bases). Germline CDR1 and CDR2: MDHEN and SYDVKM. The V end was cut by 2 bases, the J end by 7 bases, with 12 bases between. The CDR3 length is 13 residues.

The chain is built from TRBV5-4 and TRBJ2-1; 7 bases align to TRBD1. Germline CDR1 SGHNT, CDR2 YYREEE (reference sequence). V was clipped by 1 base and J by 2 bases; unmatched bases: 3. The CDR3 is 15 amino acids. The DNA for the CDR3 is TGTGCCAGCAGCTTGCGTCAGGGGGCCTACAATGAGCAGTTCTTC. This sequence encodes CASSLRQGAYNEQFF.

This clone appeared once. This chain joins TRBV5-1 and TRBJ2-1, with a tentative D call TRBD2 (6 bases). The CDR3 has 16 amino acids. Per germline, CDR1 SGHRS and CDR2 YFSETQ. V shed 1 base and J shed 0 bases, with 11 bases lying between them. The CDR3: CASSLNGGSSYNEQFF. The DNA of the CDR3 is TGCGCCAGCAGCTTGAACGGAGGGAGCTCCTACAATGAGCAGTTCTTC.

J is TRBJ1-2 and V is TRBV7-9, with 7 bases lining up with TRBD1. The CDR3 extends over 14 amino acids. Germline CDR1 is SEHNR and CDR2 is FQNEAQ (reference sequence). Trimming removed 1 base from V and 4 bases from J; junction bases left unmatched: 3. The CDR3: CASSLDGQVYGYTF. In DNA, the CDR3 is TGTGCCAGCAGCTTAGACGGACAGGTCTATGGCTACACCTTC.

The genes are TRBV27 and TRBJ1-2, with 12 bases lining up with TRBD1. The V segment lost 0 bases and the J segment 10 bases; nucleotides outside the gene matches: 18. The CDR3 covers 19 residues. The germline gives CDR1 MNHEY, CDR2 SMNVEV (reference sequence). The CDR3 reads CASSLSRNRDRGRRGDYTF. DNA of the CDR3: TGTGCCAGCAGTTTATCCCGAAACCGGGACAGGGGGCGCAGAGGAGACTACACCTTC.

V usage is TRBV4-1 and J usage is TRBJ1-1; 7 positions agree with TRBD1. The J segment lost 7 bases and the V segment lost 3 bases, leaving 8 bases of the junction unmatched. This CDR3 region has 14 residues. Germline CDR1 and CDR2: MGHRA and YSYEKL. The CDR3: CASSHTGTDREAFF. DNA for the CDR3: TGCGCCAGCAGCCACACCGGGACAGACCGTGAAGCTTTCTTT.

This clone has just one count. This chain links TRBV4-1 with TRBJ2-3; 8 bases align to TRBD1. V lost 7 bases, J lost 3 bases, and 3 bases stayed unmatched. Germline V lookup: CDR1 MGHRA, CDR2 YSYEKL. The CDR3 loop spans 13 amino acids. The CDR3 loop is CASNRGETDTQYF. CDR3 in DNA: TGCGCCAGCAACAGGGGGGAGACAGATACGCAGTATTTT.

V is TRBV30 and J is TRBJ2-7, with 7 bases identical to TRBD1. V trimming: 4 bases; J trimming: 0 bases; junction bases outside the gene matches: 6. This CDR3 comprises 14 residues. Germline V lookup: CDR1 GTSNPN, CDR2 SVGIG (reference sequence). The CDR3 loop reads CAWTGTADSYEQYF. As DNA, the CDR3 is TGTGCCTGGACCGGGACAGCGGACTCCTACGAGCAGTACTTC. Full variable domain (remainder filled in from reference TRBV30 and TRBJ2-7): SQTIHQWPATLVQPVGSPLSLECTVEGTSNPNLYWYRQAAGRGLQLLFYSVGIGQISSEVPQNLSASRPQDRQFILSSKKLLLSDSGFYLCAWTGTADSYEQYFGPGTRLTVT.

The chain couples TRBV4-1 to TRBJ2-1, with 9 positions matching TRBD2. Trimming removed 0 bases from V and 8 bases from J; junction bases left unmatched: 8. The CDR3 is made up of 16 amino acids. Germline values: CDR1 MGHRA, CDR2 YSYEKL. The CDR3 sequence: CASSQERASGDDEQFF. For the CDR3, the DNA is TGCGCCAGCAGCCAAGAGCGTGCTAGCGGGGACGATGAGCAGTTCTTC.

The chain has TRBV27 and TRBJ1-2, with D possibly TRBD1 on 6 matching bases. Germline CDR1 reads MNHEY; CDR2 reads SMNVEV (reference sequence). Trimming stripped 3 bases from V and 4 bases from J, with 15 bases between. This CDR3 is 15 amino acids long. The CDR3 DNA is TGTGCCAGCAGTTTTAGGGACAAACGATTCTATGGCTACACCTTC. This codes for CASSFRDKRFYGYTF.

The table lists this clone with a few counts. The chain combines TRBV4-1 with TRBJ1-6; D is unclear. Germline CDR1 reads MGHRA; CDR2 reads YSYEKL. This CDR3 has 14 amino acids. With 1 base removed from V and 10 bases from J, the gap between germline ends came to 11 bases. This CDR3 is CASSQVAGESPLHF. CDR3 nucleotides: TGCGCCAGCAGCCAAGTGGCCGGGGAGTCACCCCTCCACTTT.

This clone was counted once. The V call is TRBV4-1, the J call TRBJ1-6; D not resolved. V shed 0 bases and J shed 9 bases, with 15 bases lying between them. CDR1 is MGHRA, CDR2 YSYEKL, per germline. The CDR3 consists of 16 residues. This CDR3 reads CASSQDLFLGSSPLHF. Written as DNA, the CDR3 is TGCGCCAGCAGCCAAGATCTATTTTTAGGGAGTTCACCCCTCCACTTT.